Below, 6 T cell receptor beta chains from the same sample are listed, as sequenced in a study of blood T cell repertoires in COVID-19. The assay was immunoSEQ multiplex PCR, and TCRdb's table has in-frame clones only and misses some. The sample holds 230,000 or so clones, around 82% seen once. Source material: PBMCs or T cells enriched from blood (not recorded which). The origin of the receptors is a man in his fifties or sixties who had recovered from COVID-19.

The chain has TRBV7-9 and TRBJ2-1; unclear D gene. The V end lost 0 bases, the J end lost 5 bases, and 14 bases lay between the germline ends. This CDR3 is 16 amino acids long. From germline, CDR1 is SEHNR and CDR2 FQNEAQ (reference sequence). This CDR3 reads CASSLASGFFHNEQFF. CDR3 in DNA: TGTGCCAGCAGCTTAGCGTCGGGTTTTTTCCACAATGAGCAGTTCTTC.

This chain joins TRBV5-1 and TRBJ1-3; weak D call: TRBD1 (5 bases). The V gene's germline CDR1 is SGHRS and CDR2 YFSETQ. The length of the CDR3 is 13 residues. V was cut by 4 bases and J by 3 bases, with 8 bases left in between. The CDR3 reads CASSLDSGNTIYF. In DNA, the CDR3 is TGCGCCAGCAGCCTAGACAGTGGAAACACCATATATTTT.

The chain couples TRBV18 to TRBJ1-5; 10 bases map to TRBD1. Germline assignment: CDR1 KGHSH and CDR2 LQKENI. Trimming removed 3 bases from V and 6 bases from J; junction bases left unmatched: 5. The CDR3 covers 15 residues. Here the CDR3 reads CASSPGRTGGQPQHF. Here the CDR3 DNA reads TGTGCCAGCTCACCGGGTCGGACAGGGGGTCAGCCCCAGCATTTT.

The CDR3: CASTEGQLYGYTF. In DNA form, the CDR3 reads TGTGCCAGCACCGAAGGACAGCTCTATGGCTACACCTTC. This rearrangement joins TRBV12-3 or TRBV12-4 to TRBJ1-2; a weak D match, TRBD1 (6 bases). The CDR3 loop spans 13 amino acids. The V gene lost 7 bases and the J gene lost 4 bases, with 13 bases spanning the gap.

The chain combines TRBV18 with TRBJ1-6, with 11 positions matching TRBD1. The CDR3 loop spans 15 amino acids. CDR1 is KGHSH, CDR2 LQKENI, per germline. Trimming at V came to 3 bases and at J to 9 bases, leaving 4 bases not matched to a gene. The CDR3 spells CASSPMDRGRSPLHF. The CDR3, as DNA: TGTGCCAGCTCACCCATGGACAGGGGGCGTTCACCCCTCCACTTT.

The CDR3 DNA reads as TGTGCCAGCAGCCGGGGGGGCCGAGGACTGCAGATCTATGGCTACACCTTC. This codes for CASSRGGRGLQIYGYTF. This sequence joins TRBV7-2 and TRBJ1-2, with D possibly TRBD1 on 6 matching bases. The CDR3 is 17 residues long. Germline V lookup: CDR1 SGHTA, CDR2 FQGNSA. Trimming left V 5 bases short and J 4 bases short, with 23 bases between.